This TCR beta chain was identified in a study of CD8+ T cells in alopecia areata. A few counts support this clone. The antigen remains undetermined. From alopecia areata patients, lesional scalp punch biopsies and peripheral blood were collected. Following extraction, RNA underwent reverse transcription to cDNA, which served as the sequencing template. Clones were read by immunoSEQ multiplex PCR, and TCRdb kept only the in-frame ones, dropping some. The table lists 80,000 to 100,000 clones, roughly two fifths of them singletons, with 1% to 1.5% in the top ten. General observations from the study: Especially in alopecia totalis/universalis, lesional scalp showed greater clonality than normal scalp did.

This sequence was found in a human donor with alopecia areata. Source material: CD4+ T cells sorted from blood.

In DNA, the CDR3 is TGTGCCTGGACGACGGGGACTGGGGCCAACGTCCTGACTTTC. Amino acid sequence: CAWTTGTGANVLTF. This rearrangement joins TRBV30 to TRBJ2-6, with a weak D call TRBD2 (5 bases). The germline gives CDR1 GTSNPN, CDR2 SVGIG (reference sequence). The CDR3 has 14 amino acids. Trimming took off 4 bases at V and 2 bases at J, with 9 bases between the two ends.